The 20 T cell receptor beta chains below all came from one sample that was sequenced in a study of long-term antiretroviral therapy in people with HIV. Run at survey level, the immunoSEQ assay was version v3.0. The protocol was immunoSEQ multiplex PCR, while the TCRdb copy is restricted to in-frame clones and leaves out a portion. This repertoire shows tens of thousands of clones, 85% to 95% found once; its top ten account for 2.5% to 3.5%. Sequenced material: unsorted PBMCs, taken 5.3 years after starting antiretroviral therapy. The receptors come from a man between 50 and 59 years old with HIV.

The V and J genes are TRBV19 and TRBJ1-3; maybe TRBD1 (6 bases). This CDR3 comprises 14 residues. Trimming removed 5 bases at V and 3 bases at J, with 11 bases between. Germline V gives CDR1 LNHDA, CDR2 SQIVND (reference sequence). CDR3 residues: CASSLRQDGNTIYF. CDR3 coding DNA: TGTGCCAGTAGTCTCCGACAGGATGGAAACACCATATATTTT.

The J gene is TRBJ2-2, the V gene TRBV7-2, with TRBD2 matching 7 bases. V dropped 4 bases and J dropped 4; count of bases not matched to a gene: 3. Germline values: CDR1 SGHTA, CDR2 FQGNSA. This CDR3 region has 14 residues. CDR3 sequence reads: CASSSGTITGELFF. The CDR3 region has the DNA TGTGCCAGCAGCTCGGGGACTATCACCGGGGAGCTGTTTTTT.

This rearrangement joins TRBV2 to TRBJ2-3, with 10 bases lining up with TRBD2. This CDR3 is 15 amino acids long. Germline V gene sequence: CDR1 SNHLY, CDR2 FYNNEI. The junction had 6 bases not matched to a gene; V was cut back by 6 bases and J by 3 bases. CDR3 sequence reads: CASRVSGGATDTQYF. The CDR3 coding sequence is TGTGCCAGCAGAGTCAGCGGGGGGGCAACAGATACGCAGTATTTT.

The genes are TRBV11-3 and TRBJ2-1; 10 bases line up with TRBD2. The CDR3 has 16 residues. Trimming at V came to 0 bases and at J to 8 bases, leaving 7 bases not matched to a gene. Germline loops: CDR1 SGHNT, CDR2 YENEEA. CDR3 protein: CASSLDSAGGLDEQFF. CDR3 in DNA: TGTGCCAGCAGCTTAGATTCAGCGGGGGGGCTGGATGAGCAGTTCTTC.

This chain joins TRBV27 and TRBJ2-1; D is uncertain. In germline, CDR1 is MNHEY, CDR2 SMNVEV (reference sequence). This CDR3 comprises 12 residues. V lost 0 bases and J 9 bases, leaving 6 bases between the germline ends. CDR3: CASSLSVGEQFF. In DNA form, the CDR3 reads TGTGCCAGCAGTTTATCCGTGGGTGAGCAGTTCTTC.

The rearrangement joins TRBV5-6 to TRBJ1-6; 7 bases align to TRBD1. Germline lookup yields CDR1 SGHDT and CDR2 YYEEEE. V was clipped by 3 bases and J by 10 bases; unmatched bases: 10. This CDR3 contains 15 residues. The CDR3 coding sequence is TGTGCCAGCAGCTCGGAGCGGGACAGTGTGTCACCCCTCCACTTT. Its protein product is CASSSERDSVSPLHF.

The rearrangement joins TRBV27 to TRBJ1-5; D is possibly TRBD1 (5 bases). The CDR3 sequence is 14 residues long. The V gene's germline CDR1 is MNHEY and CDR2 SMNVEV (reference sequence). Trimming pared 5 bases from V and 7 bases from J, leaving 15 bases between. DNA for the CDR3: TGTGCCAGCAGTCCCGTTTTGGACATCCAGCCCCAGCATTTT. Residues: CASSPVLDIQPQHF.

This clone was counted once. The chain joins TRBV6-4 to TRBJ2-1; 8 bases agree with TRBD1. Per the germline V gene, CDR1 is MRHNA and CDR2 is SNTAGT. Trimming removed 2 bases from V and 0 bases from J; junction bases left unmatched: 0. The CDR3 has 15 amino acids. The CDR3 here is CASSDTGGSYNEQFF. The CDR3 DNA reads as TGTGCCAGCAGTGACACAGGGGGCTCCTACAATGAGCAGTTCTTC.

This sequence joins TRBV28 and TRBJ2-7; D could derive from TRBD1 or TRBD2 (5 bases each). There are 15 residues in the CDR3. Trimming shortened V by 6 bases and J by 7 bases, and 22 bases separated the two germline ends. CDR1 is MDHEN and CDR2 is SYDVKM in the germline V gene. CDR3 protein: CASRPGTALEGEQYF. The CDR3 bases are TGTGCCAGCAGGCCCGGGACCGCCTTAGAGGGTGAGCAGTACTTC.

The V and J genes are TRBV5-6 and TRBJ1-6; 7 bases are a match to TRBD1. The CDR3 spans 16 residues. V shed 0 bases, J shed 5 bases, and the junction held 5 bases outside the gene matches. Germline V gives CDR1 SGHDT, CDR2 YYEEEE. CDR3 region: CASSLVPGTDNSPLHF. CDR3 bases: TGTGCCAGCAGCTTGGTTCCCGGGACAGATAATTCACCCCTCCACTTT.

The gene calls are TRBV6-5 and TRBJ1-6; TRBD1 aligns across 8 bases. CDR3 length: 15 residues. V lost 10 bases to trimming and J lost 8 bases; unmatched junction nucleotides: 13. CDR1 MNHEY and CDR2 SVGAGI come from the germline V gene. The CDR3 protein is CANSDREVRDSPLHF. The CDR3 DNA follows: TGTGCCAACTCGGACAGGGAGGTAAGGGATTCACCCCTCCACTTT.

This clone was detected only once. V gene TRBV18 combines with J gene TRBJ2-7; D unresolved. V lost 3 bases to trimming and J lost 3 bases, with 15 bases between them. This CDR3 has 15 residues. Germline CDR1 KGHSH, CDR2 LQKENI. CDR3 region: CASSPNKGALYEQYF. The CDR3 bases are TGTGCCAGCTCACCCAATAAGGGCGCTCTCTACGAGCAGTACTTC.

This clone was detected once. The chain has TRBV5-4 and TRBJ1-1; D ambiguous. The CDR3 extends over 13 amino acids. V lost 0 bases to trimming and J lost 1 base, with 4 bases between them. Germline V gives CDR1 SGHNT, CDR2 YYREEE (reference sequence). The CDR3 DNA follows: TGTGCCAGCAGCTTGGACACGAACACTGAAGCTTTCTTT. Translating gives CASSLDTNTEAFF.

V is TRBV6-6 and J is TRBJ2-7; TRBD1 matches 8 bases. The CDR3 runs 15 residues. Trimming at V came to 3 bases and at J to 2 bases, leaving 6 bases not matched to a gene. Germline V gene lookup returns CDR1 MNHNY and CDR2 SVGAGI (reference sequence). Here the CDR3 reads CASSYDRGRTYEQYF. The CDR3, as DNA: TGTGCCAGCAGTTATGACAGGGGCCGGACCTACGAGCAGTACTTC.

This clone is a singleton in its sample. V usage is TRBV6-6 and J usage is TRBJ2-3, with 11 bases that match TRBD2. J was trimmed by 7 bases and V by 0 bases; bases with no gene match: 6. In germline, CDR1 is MNHNY, CDR2 SVGAGI (reference sequence). The CDR3 loop spans 16 amino acids. The CDR3 protein is CASSYSSGGAMYTQYF. CDR3 DNA sequence: TGTGCCAGCAGTTACTCTAGCGGGGGGGCTATGTATACGCAGTATTTT.

The chain uses TRBV7-8 and TRBJ2-7; perhaps TRBD2 as D (6 bases). The germline V gene has CDR1 SGHVS and CDR2 FQNEAQ. The CDR3 sequence is 13 residues long. With 8 bases removed from V and 2 bases from J, the gap between germline ends came to 13 bases. CDR3 region: CASLRRGTYEQYF. For the CDR3, the DNA is TGTGCCAGCTTAAGGAGGGGTACCTACGAGCAGTACTTC.

V and J are TRBV10-3 and TRBJ2-7; the match to TRBD2 covers 10 bases. CDR1 and CDR2 (germline): ENHRY, SYGVKD. J was trimmed by 5 bases and V by 0 bases; bases with no gene match: 7. The CDR3 is 16 residues long. This CDR3 is CAISESPAGGPNEQYF. DNA for the CDR3: TGTGCCATCAGTGAGTCGCCAGCGGGGGGGCCGAACGAGCAGTACTTC.

V and J are TRBV2 and TRBJ1-3; tentatively, D is TRBD1 (6 bases). Between the trimmed V and J ends, which lost 6 bases and 8 bases, there was a span of 14 bases. Looked up from germline, CDR1 is SNHLY and CDR2 is FYNNEI. This CDR3 region has 13 residues. CDR3 residues: CASRETGRDTIYF. CDR3 in DNA: TGTGCCAGCAGGGAGACAGGAAGAGACACCATATATTTT.

This rearrangement joins TRBV28 to TRBJ2-7; the D gene is possibly TRBD1 (6 bases). The V gene's germline CDR1 is MDHEN and CDR2 SYDVKM. V was trimmed by 6 bases and J by 5 bases, leaving 17 bases between them. The CDR3 contains 14 residues. CDR3 residues: CASRNRDDQDEQYF. The CDR3 bases are TGTGCCAGCAGGAACAGGGACGATCAGGACGAGCAGTACTTC. The variable domain in full, with the rest retrieved from reference TRBV28 and TRBJ2-7, is DVKVTQSSRYLVKRTGEKVFLECVQDMDHENMFWYRQDPGLGLRLIYFSYDVKMKEKGDIPEGYSVSREKKERFSLILESASTNQTSMYLCASRNRDDQDEQYFGPGTRLTVT.

The chain combines TRBV27 with TRBJ2-7; D gene uncertain. The V gene lost 3 bases and the J gene lost 2 bases, with 14 bases spanning the gap. CDR1 MNHEY and CDR2 SMNVEV come from the germline V gene (reference sequence). This CDR3 has 15 amino acids. CDR3 bases: TGTGCCAGCAGTTTTTCACCCATGACGACCTACGAGCAGTACTTC. Translated: CASSFSPMTTYEQYF.